This T cell receptor (beta chain) was profiled in a study of T cells in Graves' hyperthyroidism and ophthalmopathy. Overall study findings and caveats: Before onset, by a median of approximately 6.2 months, the model predicted ophthalmopathy. The blood repertoire included most of the expanded thyroid clonotypes above 0.001.

Clinical Activity Scores of at least 3, NOSPECS grades of at least 4 and durations under 3 months characterized ophthalmopathy patients. The V gene's germline CDR1 is SEHNR and CDR2 FQNEAQ (reference sequence). The V and J ends lost 6 bases and 1 base, in that order; junction bases with no gene match: 9. This CDR3 has 18 amino acids. From RNA transcripts, TCR beta CDR3 regions were amplified. Initially, a first-round RT-PCR of the TCR CDR3 employed the HTBI primer set. A single record per CDR3 protein comes from TCRdb applying MiXCR to the multiplex PCR reads. Among about 640,000 distinct CDR3 sequences listed, around 20% were seen once. As for this clonotype: Its antigen is currently unknown.

The rearrangement uses TRBV7-9 and TRBJ2-3; 14 positions match TRBD2. The TCR was taken from a man aged 30 to 45 with Graves' ophthalmopathy. The source material was blood. The CDR3: CASSSRTSGRWGTDTQYF. CDR3 DNA sequence: TGTGCCAGCAGTTCTCGGACTAGCGGGAGGTGGGGCACAGATACGCAGTATTTT.